The clone carrying this T cell receptor (beta chain) came up a few times. One entry per CDR3 protein results from TCRdb running MiXCR on the RT-PCR reads. The sample yields approximately 160,000 distinct CDR3 sequences, 20% to 25% seen once. The source of the sample is a study of patients and donors after allogeneic stem cell transplantation. After removal of 4 bases from V and 3 bases from J, the junction contained 6 bases not matched to a gene. Germline assignment: CDR1 SGHDT and CDR2 YYEEEE. The CDR3 has 14 residues. The chain combines TRBV5-6 with TRBJ2-7; 8 bases match TRBD2. The clonotype comes from a human donor who was either an allogeneic HSCT recipient or a stem cell or donor lymphocyte infusion donor (not recorded which). It is not recorded whose cells these are; they may come from a transplant donor. The specimen was blood, either unsorted or a sorted T cell fraction (not recorded which). CDR3 in amino acids: CASSAGLADYEQYF. The CDR3 coding sequence is TGTGCCAGCAGCGCCGGACTAGCAGACTACGAGCAGTACTTC.